A single sample is the source of the 25 T cell receptor beta chains below, sequenced in a study of regulatory T cells in long-lasting Graves disease. Time point defined: newly diagnosed GD, antithyroid drugs for less than 3 months. PBMC RNA was the source of the TCR library. To make TCR beta libraries, researchers used iRepertoire HTBI primers and Arm-PCR of CDR3 regions. TCRdb recomputed calls from the multiplex PCR reads with MiXCR, one row per CDR3 protein. The data show around 320,000 distinct CDR3 sequences, approximately 15% seen once. In addition, the sample was reused for a study of T cells in Graves' hyperthyroidism and ophthalmopathy.

This specimen was peripheral blood mononuclear cells (PBMCs), taken at new diagnosis, from a patient treated with antithyroid drugs. Receptor source: a man between 40 and 49 years old with Graves disease.

The chain uses TRBV7-2 and TRBJ2-2; D gene uncertain. The V gene lost 5 bases and the J gene lost 4 bases, with 23 bases spanning the gap. In germline, CDR1 is SGHTA, CDR2 FQGNSA. The CDR3 has 18 amino acids. The CDR3 loop is CASSLKKSEPYATGELFF. The CDR3 nucleotides read TGTGCCAGCAGCCTAAAGAAATCAGAGCCCTACGCCACCGGGGAGCTGTTTTTT. Variable domain in full (rest from reference TRBV7-2 and TRBJ2-2): GAGVSQSPSNKVTEKGKDVELRCDPISGHTALYWYRQSLGQGLEFLIYFQGNSAPDKSGLPSDRFSAERTGGSVSTLTIQRTQQEDSAVYLCASSLKKSEPYATGELFFGEGSRLTVL.

This sequence joins TRBV28 and TRBJ2-5; 7 bases align to TRBD2. Trimming at V came to 7 bases and at J to 0 bases, leaving 14 bases not matched to a gene. The CDR3 is made up of 17 amino acids. Germline CDR1 MDHEN, CDR2 SYDVKM. The CDR3, as DNA: TGTGCCAGCACCCCCCCGCGGGGAGGGCCTAACCAAGAGACCCAGTACTTC. It translates to CASTPPRGGPNQETQYF.

This clonotype was recorded many times. The V gene is TRBV20-1, the J gene TRBJ1-1; tentative D call: TRBD1 (6 bases). CDR1 and CDR2 (germline): DFQATT, SNEGSKA (reference sequence). There are 14 residues in the CDR3. V lost 2 bases to trimming and J lost 4 bases, with 14 bases between them. The CDR3 DNA sequence: TGCAGTGCTAGACAACCGGGACATATCACTGAAGCTTTCTTT. It codes for CSARQPGHITEAFF.

This clonotype was counted once. This CDR3 is CASSVEGLAGGSYGAEQFF. CDR3 DNA: TGTGCCAGCAGCGTAGAAGGACTAGCGGGAGGGTCTTACGGGGCAGAGCAGTTCTTC. This chain links TRBV9 with TRBJ2-1; 15 nucleotides align to TRBD2. V shed 0 bases, J shed 10 bases, and the junction held 14 bases outside the gene matches. This CDR3 contains 19 residues. Germline V gives CDR1 SGDLS, CDR2 YYNGEE.

This clonotype came up many times. The chain recombines TRBV7-8 with TRBJ1-5; no clear D gene. The CDR3 runs 14 residues. Germline V gene data show CDR1 as SGHVS and CDR2 as FQNEAQ. V lost 0 bases and J lost 10, with 13 bases in between. The CDR3 sequence is CASSLAGSLFPQHF. CDR3 in DNA: TGTGCCAGCAGCTTAGCCGGCAGTCTTTTCCCCCAGCATTTT.

Many counts were recorded for this clonotype. The chain employs TRBV11-2 and TRBJ2-5; D may be TRBD1 (6 bases). Trimming removed 6 bases at V and 0 bases at J, with 17 bases between. This CDR3 is 16 amino acids long. Per the germline V gene, CDR1 is SGHAT and CDR2 is FQNNGV. DNA of the CDR3: TGTGCCAGCAGGAAGTCAACAGGGCAGTACCAAGAGACCCAGTACTTC. Amino acids: CASRKSTGQYQETQYF.

This clonotype turned up a few times. This chain uses TRBV30 with TRBJ2-1, with TRBD2 matching over 11 bases. The CDR3 runs 16 residues. Germline trimming cut 3 bases from V and 2 bases from J; bases unmatched to any gene: 6. CDR1 is GTSNPN, CDR2 SVGIG, per germline (reference sequence). The DNA for the CDR3 is TGTGCCTGGAGCGGTAGCGGGGGGGGGACCTACAATGAGCAGTTCTTC. Translated: CAWSGSGGGTYNEQFF.

This chain links TRBV19 with TRBJ1-2; D call uncertain. Germline V gives CDR1 LNHDA, CDR2 SQIVND (reference sequence). V lost 5 bases to trimming and J lost 3 bases, with 10 bases between them. The CDR3 contains 13 residues. CDR3 residues: CASSGSLYYGYTF. The CDR3, as DNA: TGTGCCAGTAGTGGCAGCCTTTACTATGGCTACACCTTC.

This clonotype was counted a few times. This rearrangement joins TRBV12-3 or TRBV12-4 to TRBJ1-3; no reliable D call. Trimming took 11 bases from V and 2 from J, leaving 13 bases between them. The CDR3 covers 13 residues. The CDR3 loop reads CAQARGAGNTIYF. The CDR3 DNA reads TGTGCCCAAGCCCGCGGGGCTGGAAACACCATATATTTT.

This clonotype occurred many times. J is TRBJ2-5 and V is TRBV13, with D tentatively TRBD1 or TRBD2 (6 bases each). This CDR3 is 15 amino acids long. Trimming removed 0 bases from V and 5 bases from J, with 13 bases in between. Germline CDR1 and CDR2: PRHDT and FYEKMQ (reference sequence). CDR3 region: CASSLGPDSGETQYF. CDR3 nucleotide sequence: TGTGCCAGCAGCTTAGGCCCGGACAGCGGGGAGACCCAGTACTTC.

Concerning this clonotype itself: Without the conserved terminal phenylalanine or tryptophan, this CDR3 likely stems from a read error. The DNA is left out, because the CDR3 cannot be placed on it with certainty; the CDR3 is given as TCRdb lists it. This rearrangement joins TRBV28 to TRBJ2-4; TRBD1 is taken as the D call from the table, unchecked against the DNA. Ends included, the CDR3 has 16 residues. Per the germline V gene, CDR1 is MDHEN and CDR2 is SYDVKM. This CDR3 is CAITPGQPPYEQYFGP.

The chain recombines TRBV2 with TRBJ1-1; TRBD1 is a possible D gene (6 bases). Germline V gene data show CDR1 as SNHLY and CDR2 as FYNNEI. The CDR3 is 16 amino acids. V gave up 5 bases and J gave up 1 base, with 17 bases separating them. The CDR3 region is CASSFDGGHPNTEAFF. In DNA form, the CDR3 reads TGTGCCAGCAGTTTCGACGGGGGACACCCGAACACTGAAGCTTTCTTT.

A few counts support this clonotype. The J gene is TRBJ1-3, the V gene TRBV4-3; D not resolved. This CDR3 comprises 16 residues. CDR1 LGHNA and CDR2 YSLEER come from the germline V gene. V lost 0 bases and J lost 0, with 9 bases in between. This CDR3 is CASSQDSVDSGNTIYF. CDR3 nucleotide sequence: TGCGCCAGCAGCCAAGATTCGGTTGACTCTGGAAACACCATATATTTT.

This clonotype appeared a few times. The chain recombines TRBV6-2 or TRBV6-3 with TRBJ2-6, with D maybe TRBD2 (5 bases). V dropped 5 bases and J dropped 3 bases, with 14 bases sitting between them. CDR3 size: 16 residues. Germline loops: CDR1 MNHEY, CDR2 SVGEGT. The CDR3 DNA reads TGTGCCAGCAGTGAGAGTCCGGGAAGTGGGGCCAACGTCCTGACTTTC. Protein sequence: CASSESPGSGANVLTF.

This chain joins TRBV2 and TRBJ1-2, with 8 nucleotides matching TRBD1. Germline V gives CDR1 SNHLY, CDR2 FYNNEI. V dropped 7 bases and J dropped 7; count of bases not matched to a gene: 5. The CDR3 totals 12 residues. The CDR3 loop is CASNRQGFGYTF. CDR3 nucleotides: TGTGCCAGCAATAGACAGGGGTTTGGCTACACCTTC.

About this clonotype itself: This could be a read error, since a much larger clone is one nucleotide away. Because it lacks the conserved phenylalanine or tryptophan at the end, this CDR3 is likely a read error. J is TRBJ2-7 and V is TRBV6-2 or TRBV6-3; D remains unclear. V lost 0 bases to trimming and J lost 0 bases, with 6 bases between them. Germline CDR1 reads MNHEY; CDR2 reads SVGEGT. This CDR3 comprises 14 residues. CDR3 bases: TGTGCCAGCAGTTACTCCCCCCGCTCCTACGAGCAGTACCTC. Its protein is CASSYSPRSYEQYL.

In this sample, this clonotype turned up many times. J is TRBJ1-4 and V is TRBV18, with D possibly matching TRBD1 (5 bases). The CDR3 has 14 amino acids. Germline CDR1 is KGHSH and CDR2 is LQKENI. V lost 3 bases to trimming and J lost 2 bases, with 7 bases between them. CDR3 nucleotides: TGTGCCAGCTCACCCAGGGCTACTAATGAAAAACTGTTTTTT. This gives the protein CASSPRATNEKLFF.

This clonotype was picked up a small number of times. The CDR3 here is CSVRQGGMETQYF. Here the CDR3 DNA reads TGCAGCGTCCGACAGGGAGGGATGGAGACCCAGTACTTC. The V and J genes are TRBV29-1 and TRBJ2-5, with D perhaps given as TRBD1 or TRBD2 (7 bases each). The CDR3 is 13 amino acids. Trimming left V 6 bases short and J 5 bases short, with 16 bases between. Per germline, CDR1 SQVTM and CDR2 ANQGSEA. Full variable domain (missing parts from reference TRBV29-1 and TRBJ2-5): SAVISQKPSRDICQRGTSLTIQCQVDSQVTMMFWYRQQPGQSLTLIATANQGSEATYESGFVIDKFPISRPNLTFSTLTVSNMSPEDSSIYLCSVRQGGMETQYFGPGTRLLVL.

As regards this clonotype: This clone may be a read error of a much larger clone one base away. The genes are TRBV7-3 and TRBJ2-2; unclear D gene. The germline gives CDR1 SGHTA, CDR2 FQGTGA. V lost 3 bases and J 9 bases, leaving 14 bases between the germline ends. This CDR3 has 14 residues. The CDR3 spells CASSFGGITRELFF. The CDR3 region has the DNA TGTGCCAGCAGCTTCGGCGGAATTACCCGGGAGCTGTTTTTT.

In its sample, this clonotype was seen many times. V is TRBV2 and J is TRBJ1-1; 7 bases match TRBD1. Germline loops: CDR1 SNHLY, CDR2 FYNNEI. With 4 bases clipped from V and 3 bases from J, the junction kept 5 bases outside the gene matches. The CDR3 length is 14 residues. CDR3 DNA: TGTGCCAGCAGTGCGACAGGGATGGACACTGAAGCTTTCTTT. This sequence encodes CASSATGMDTEAFF.

This chain joins TRBV12-3 or TRBV12-4 and TRBJ2-3, with D maybe TRBD1 (6 bases). V lost 4 bases and J 3 bases, leaving 11 bases between the germline ends. The CDR3 runs 14 residues. The CDR3: CASSSSGTTDTQYF. The CDR3, as DNA: TGTGCCAGCAGTTCATCCGGGACAACAGATACGCAGTATTTT.

This clonotype was seen ten or more times. The CDR3 sequence: CASSPGWDRRGTEAFF. In DNA, the CDR3 is TGTGCCAGCTCACCAGGCTGGGACAGAAGGGGCACTGAAGCTTTCTTT. The V and J genes are TRBV18 and TRBJ1-1, with 7 bases fitting TRBD1. The ends lost 2 bases at V and 4 bases at J; junction bases unmatched: 10. The V gene's germline CDR1 is KGHSH and CDR2 LQKENI. The CDR3 is 16 amino acids.

Concerning this clonotype itself: A far bigger clonotype differs at one base, so this is likely a read error. The chain links TRBV7-9 to TRBJ2-5; D ambiguous. Germline V gives CDR1 SEHNR, CDR2 FQNEAQ (reference sequence). Trimming left V 5 bases short and J 5 bases short, with 18 bases between. The CDR3 spans 15 residues. DNA of the CDR3: TGTGCCAGCAGCCAAATACCAGCCACCCTGGAGACCCAGTACTTC. Translating it yields CASSQIPATLETQYF. Complete variable domain (other parts from reference TRBV7-9 and TRBJ2-5): DTGVSQNPRHKITKRGQNVTFRCDPISEHNRLYWYRQTLGQGPEFLTYFQNEAQLEKSRLLSDRFSAERPKGSFSTLEIQRTEQGDSAMYLCASSQIPATLETQYFGPGTRLLVL.

With regard to this clonotype: It may be a read error: a sequence one base away is much more abundant. This rearrangement joins TRBV2 to TRBJ1-5; D is undetermined. V was cut by 5 bases and J by 1 base, with 12 bases left in between. The CDR3 extends over 15 amino acids. The germline V gene encodes CDR1 SNHLY and CDR2 FYNNEI. CDR3 DNA: TGTGCCAGCAGTCAGGAAAGGGCGAGCAATCAGCCCCAGCATTTT. It encodes CASSQERASNQPQHF.

This sequence joins TRBV28 and TRBJ1-5; possibly TRBD1 for D (5 bases). CDR1 and CDR2 from the germline V gene are MDHEN and SYDVKM. Trimming took 8 bases from V and 5 from J, leaving 16 bases between them. The CDR3 is made up of 14 amino acids. CDR3: CASQLPTTDQPQHF. DNA of the CDR3: TGTGCCAGCCAGCTTCCTACGACAGATCAGCCCCAGCATTTT.